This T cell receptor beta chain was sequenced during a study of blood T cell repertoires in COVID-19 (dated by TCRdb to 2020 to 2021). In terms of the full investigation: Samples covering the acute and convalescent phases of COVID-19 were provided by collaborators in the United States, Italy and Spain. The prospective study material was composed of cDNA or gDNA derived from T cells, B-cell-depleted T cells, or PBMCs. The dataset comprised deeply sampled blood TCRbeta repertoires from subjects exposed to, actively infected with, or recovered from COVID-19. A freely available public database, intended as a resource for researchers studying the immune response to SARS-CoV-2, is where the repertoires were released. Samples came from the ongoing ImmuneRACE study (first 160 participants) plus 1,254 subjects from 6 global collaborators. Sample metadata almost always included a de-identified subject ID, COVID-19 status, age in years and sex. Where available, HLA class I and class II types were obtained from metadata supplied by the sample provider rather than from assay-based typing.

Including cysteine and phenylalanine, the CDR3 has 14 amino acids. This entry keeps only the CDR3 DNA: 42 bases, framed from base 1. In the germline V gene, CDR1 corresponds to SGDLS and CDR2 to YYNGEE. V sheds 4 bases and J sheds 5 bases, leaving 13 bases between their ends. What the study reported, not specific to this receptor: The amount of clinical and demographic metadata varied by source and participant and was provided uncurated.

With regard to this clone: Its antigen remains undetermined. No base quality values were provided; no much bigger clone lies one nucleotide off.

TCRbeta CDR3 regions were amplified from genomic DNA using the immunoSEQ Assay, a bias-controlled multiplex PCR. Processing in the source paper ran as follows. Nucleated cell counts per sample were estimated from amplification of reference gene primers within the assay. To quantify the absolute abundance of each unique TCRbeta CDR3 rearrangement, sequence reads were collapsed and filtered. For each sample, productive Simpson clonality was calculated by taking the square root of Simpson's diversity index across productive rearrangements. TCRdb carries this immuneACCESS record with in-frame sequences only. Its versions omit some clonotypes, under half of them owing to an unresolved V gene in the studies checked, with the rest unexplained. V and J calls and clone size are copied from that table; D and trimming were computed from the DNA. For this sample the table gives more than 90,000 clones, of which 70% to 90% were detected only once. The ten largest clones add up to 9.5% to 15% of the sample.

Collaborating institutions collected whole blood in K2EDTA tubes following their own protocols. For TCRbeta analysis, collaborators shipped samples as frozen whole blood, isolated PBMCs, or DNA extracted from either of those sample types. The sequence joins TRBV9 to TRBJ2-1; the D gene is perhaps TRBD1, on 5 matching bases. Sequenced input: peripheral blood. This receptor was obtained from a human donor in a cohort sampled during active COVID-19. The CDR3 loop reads CASSLTTAHNEQFF. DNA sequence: TGTGCCAGCAGCCTCACGACAGCCCACAATGAGCAGTTCTTC.